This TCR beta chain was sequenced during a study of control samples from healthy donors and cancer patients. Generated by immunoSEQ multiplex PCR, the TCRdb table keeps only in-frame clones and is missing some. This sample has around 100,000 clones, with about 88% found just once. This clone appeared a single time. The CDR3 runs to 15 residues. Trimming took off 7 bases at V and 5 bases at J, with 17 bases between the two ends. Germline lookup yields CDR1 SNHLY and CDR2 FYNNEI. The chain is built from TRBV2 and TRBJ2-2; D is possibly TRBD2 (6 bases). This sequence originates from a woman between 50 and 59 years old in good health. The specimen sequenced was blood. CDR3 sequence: CASIYGGTGTGELFF. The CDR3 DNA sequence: TGTGCCAGCATATACGGGGGAACGGGGACCGGGGAGCTGTTTTTT.